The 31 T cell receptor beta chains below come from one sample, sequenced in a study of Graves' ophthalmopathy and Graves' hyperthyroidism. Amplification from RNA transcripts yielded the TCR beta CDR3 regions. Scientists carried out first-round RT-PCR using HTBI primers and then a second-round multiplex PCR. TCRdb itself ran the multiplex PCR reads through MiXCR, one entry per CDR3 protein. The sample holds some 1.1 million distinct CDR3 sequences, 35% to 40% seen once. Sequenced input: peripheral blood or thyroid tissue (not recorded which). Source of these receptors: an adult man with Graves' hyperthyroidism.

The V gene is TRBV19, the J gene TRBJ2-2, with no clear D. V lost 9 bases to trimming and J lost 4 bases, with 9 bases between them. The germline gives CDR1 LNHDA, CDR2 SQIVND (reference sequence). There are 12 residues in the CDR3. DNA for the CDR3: TGTGCCAGCACCTTTTTCACCGGGGAGCTGTTTTTT. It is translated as CASTFFTGELFF.

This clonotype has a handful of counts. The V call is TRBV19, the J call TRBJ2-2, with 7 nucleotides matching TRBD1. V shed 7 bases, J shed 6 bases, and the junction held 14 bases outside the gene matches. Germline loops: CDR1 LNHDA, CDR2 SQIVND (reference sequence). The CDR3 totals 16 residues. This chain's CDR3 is CASNKGTEMHAGELFF. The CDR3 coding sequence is TGTGCCAGTAATAAAGGGACAGAGATGCACGCCGGGGAGCTGTTTTTT.

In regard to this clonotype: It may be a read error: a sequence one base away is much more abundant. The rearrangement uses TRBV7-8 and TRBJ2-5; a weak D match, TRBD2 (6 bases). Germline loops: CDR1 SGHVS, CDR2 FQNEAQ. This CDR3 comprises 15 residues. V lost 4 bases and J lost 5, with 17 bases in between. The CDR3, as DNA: TGTGCCAGCAGCTCCACCCGGGGACTGGAGGAGACCCAGTACTTC. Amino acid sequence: CASSSTRGLEETQYF. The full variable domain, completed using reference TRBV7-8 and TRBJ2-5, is GAGVSQSPRYKVAKRGQDVALRCDPISGHVSLFWYQQALGQGPEFLTYFQNEAQLDKSGLPSDRFFAERPEGSVSTLKIQRTQQEDSAVYLCASSSTRGLEETQYFGPGTRLLVL.

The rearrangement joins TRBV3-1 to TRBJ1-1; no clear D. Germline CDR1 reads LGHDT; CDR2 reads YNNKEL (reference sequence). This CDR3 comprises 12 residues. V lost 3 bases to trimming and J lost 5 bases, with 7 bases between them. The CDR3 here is CASSHLGTEAFF. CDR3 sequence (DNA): TGTGCCAGCAGCCACTTGGGGACTGAAGCTTTCTTT.

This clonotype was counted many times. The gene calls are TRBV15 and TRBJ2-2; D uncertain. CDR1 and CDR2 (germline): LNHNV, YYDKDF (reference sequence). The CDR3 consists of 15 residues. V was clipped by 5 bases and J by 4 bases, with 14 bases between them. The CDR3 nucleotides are TGTGCCACCAGCTTTCCGGCGGAAAGCACCGGGGAGCTGTTTTTT. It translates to CATSFPAESTGELFF.

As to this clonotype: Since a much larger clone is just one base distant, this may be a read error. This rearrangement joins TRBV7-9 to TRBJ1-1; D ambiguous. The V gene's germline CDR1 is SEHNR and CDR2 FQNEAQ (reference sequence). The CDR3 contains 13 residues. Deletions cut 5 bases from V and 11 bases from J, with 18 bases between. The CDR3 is CASSPTRRIGAFF. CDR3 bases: TGTGCCAGCAGCCCGACCAGGCGAATTGGGGCTTTCTTT.

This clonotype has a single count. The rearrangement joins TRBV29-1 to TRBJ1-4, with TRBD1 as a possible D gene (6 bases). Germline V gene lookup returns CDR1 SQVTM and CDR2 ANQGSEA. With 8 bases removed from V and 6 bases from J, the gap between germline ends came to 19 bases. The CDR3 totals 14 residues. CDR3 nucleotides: TGCAGCTTAGCTACAGGGATATTTTATGAAAAACTGTTTTTT. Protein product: CSLATGIFYEKLFF. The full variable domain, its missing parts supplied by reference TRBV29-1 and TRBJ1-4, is SAVISQKPSRDICQRGTSLTIQCQVDSQVTMMFWYRQQPGQSLTLIATANQGSEATYESGFVIDKFPISRPNLTFSTLTVSNMSPEDSSIYLCSLATGIFYEKLFFGSGTQLSVL.

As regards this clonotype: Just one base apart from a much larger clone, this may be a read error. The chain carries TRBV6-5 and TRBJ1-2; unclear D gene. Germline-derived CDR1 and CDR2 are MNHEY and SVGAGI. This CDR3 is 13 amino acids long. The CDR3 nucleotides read TGTGCCATCAGTCCAACCCGGGTCTATGGCTACACCTTC. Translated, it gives CAISPTRVYGYTF.

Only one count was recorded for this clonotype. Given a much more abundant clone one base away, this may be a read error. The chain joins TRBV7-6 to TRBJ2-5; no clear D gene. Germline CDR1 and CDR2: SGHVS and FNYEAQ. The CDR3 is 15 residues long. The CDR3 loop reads CASSLGARVQGTQYF. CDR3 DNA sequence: TGTGCCAGCAGCTTAGGGGCCCGGGTACAAGGGACCCAGTACTTC.

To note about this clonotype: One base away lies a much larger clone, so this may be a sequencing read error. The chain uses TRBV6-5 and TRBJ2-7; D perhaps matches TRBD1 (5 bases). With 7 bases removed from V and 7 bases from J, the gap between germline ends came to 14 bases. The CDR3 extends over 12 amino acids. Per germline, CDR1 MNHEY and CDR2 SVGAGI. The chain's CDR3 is CASKSTVLEQYF. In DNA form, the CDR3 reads TGTGCCAGCAAGTCGACAGTGCTGGAGCAGTACTTC.

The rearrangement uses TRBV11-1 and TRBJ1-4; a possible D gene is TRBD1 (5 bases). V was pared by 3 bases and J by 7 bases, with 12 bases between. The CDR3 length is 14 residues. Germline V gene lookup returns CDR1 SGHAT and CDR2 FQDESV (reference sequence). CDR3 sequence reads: CASSFGTSGEKLFF. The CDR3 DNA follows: TGTGCCAGCAGCTTTGGGACCTCCGGTGAAAAACTGTTTTTT.

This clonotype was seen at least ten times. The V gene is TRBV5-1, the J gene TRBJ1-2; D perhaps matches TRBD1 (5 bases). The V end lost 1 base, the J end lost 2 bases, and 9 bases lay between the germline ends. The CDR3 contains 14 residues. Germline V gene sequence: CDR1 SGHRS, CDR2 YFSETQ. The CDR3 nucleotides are TGCGCCAGCAGCTTGTCTCGGGGGAACTATGGCTACACCTTC. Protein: CASSLSRGNYGYTF.

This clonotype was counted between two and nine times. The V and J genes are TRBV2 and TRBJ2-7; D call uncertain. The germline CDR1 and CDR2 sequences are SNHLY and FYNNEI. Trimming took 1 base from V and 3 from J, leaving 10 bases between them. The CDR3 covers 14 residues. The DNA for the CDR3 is TGTGCCAGCAGTGAAGGGAACGCCTTCTACGAGCAGTACTTC. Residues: CASSEGNAFYEQYF.

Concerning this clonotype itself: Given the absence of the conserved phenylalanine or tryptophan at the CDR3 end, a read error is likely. The CDR3 sequence: CASSLVTGAAEAFL. For the CDR3, the DNA is TGCGCCAGCAGCTTGGTAACGGGTGCGGCTGAAGCTTTCCTT. The chain recombines TRBV5-1 with TRBJ1-1, with unresolved D. V lost 0 bases to trimming and J lost 6 bases, with 12 bases between them. CDR3 size: 14 residues. Per the germline V gene, CDR1 is SGHRS and CDR2 is YFSETQ.

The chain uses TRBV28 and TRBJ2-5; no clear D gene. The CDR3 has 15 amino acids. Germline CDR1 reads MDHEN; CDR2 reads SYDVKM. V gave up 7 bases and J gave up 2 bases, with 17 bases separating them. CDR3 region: CASTERSVLQETQYF. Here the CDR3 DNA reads TGTGCCAGCACCGAAAGATCGGTCCTTCAAGAGACCCAGTACTTC.

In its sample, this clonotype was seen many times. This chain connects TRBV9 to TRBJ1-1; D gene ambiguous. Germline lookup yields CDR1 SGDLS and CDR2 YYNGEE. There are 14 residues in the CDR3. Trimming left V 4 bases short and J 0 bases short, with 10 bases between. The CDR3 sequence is CASSKQNLNTEAFF. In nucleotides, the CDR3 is TGTGCCAGCAGCAAACAGAATCTGAACACTGAAGCTTTCTTT.

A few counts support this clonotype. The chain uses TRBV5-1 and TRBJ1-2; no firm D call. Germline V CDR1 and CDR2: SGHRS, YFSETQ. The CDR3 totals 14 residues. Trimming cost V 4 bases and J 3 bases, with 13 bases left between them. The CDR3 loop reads CASSHLQYYYGYTF. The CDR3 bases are TGCGCCAGCAGCCACCTCCAGTATTACTATGGCTACACCTTC.

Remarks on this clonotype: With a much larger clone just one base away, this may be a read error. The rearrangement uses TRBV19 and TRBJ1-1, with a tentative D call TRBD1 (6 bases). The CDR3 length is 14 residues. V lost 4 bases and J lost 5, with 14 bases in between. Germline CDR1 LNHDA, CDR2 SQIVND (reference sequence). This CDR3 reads CASSKVQGGTEAFF. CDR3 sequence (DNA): TGTGCCAGTAGTAAGGTACAGGGTGGAACTGAAGCTTTCTTT.

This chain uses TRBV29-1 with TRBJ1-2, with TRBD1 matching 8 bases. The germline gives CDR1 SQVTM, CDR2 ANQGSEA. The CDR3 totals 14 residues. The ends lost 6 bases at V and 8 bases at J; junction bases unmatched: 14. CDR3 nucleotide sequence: TGCAGCGTGGAAACTGGACAGGGACTACAGGGCTACACCTTC. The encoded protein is CSVETGQGLQGYTF.

The CDR3 reads CSVGYTNYGYTF. The CDR3, as DNA: TGCAGCGTAGGATATACTAACTATGGCTACACCTTC. The chain is built from TRBV29-1 and TRBJ1-2; D not resolved. This CDR3 contains 12 residues. Trimming took 6 bases from V and 0 from J, leaving 8 bases between them. Germline V lookup: CDR1 SQVTM, CDR2 ANQGSEA.

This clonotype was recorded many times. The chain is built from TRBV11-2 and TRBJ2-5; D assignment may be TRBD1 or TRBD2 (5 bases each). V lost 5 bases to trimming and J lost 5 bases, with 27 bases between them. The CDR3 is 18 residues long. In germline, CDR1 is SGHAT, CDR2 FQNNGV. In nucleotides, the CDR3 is TGTGCCAGCAGCCTGGGAAGGTCATGGGGGATTGTGATGGAGACCCAGTACTTC. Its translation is CASSLGRSWGIVMETQYF.

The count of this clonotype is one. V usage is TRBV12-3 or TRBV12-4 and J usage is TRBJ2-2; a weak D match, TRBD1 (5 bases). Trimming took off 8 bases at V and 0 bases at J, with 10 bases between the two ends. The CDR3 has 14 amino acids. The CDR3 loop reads CASAGRANTGELFF. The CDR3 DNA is TGTGCCAGCGCAGGCAGGGCGAACACCGGGGAGCTGTTTTTT.

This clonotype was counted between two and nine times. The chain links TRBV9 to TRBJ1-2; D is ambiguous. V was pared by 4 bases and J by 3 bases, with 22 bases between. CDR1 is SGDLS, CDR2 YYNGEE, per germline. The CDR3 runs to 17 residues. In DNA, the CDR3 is TGTGCCAGCAGCCCCACTCCCACCCCGTTGGGTCACTATGGCTACACCTTC. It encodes CASSPTPTPLGHYGYTF. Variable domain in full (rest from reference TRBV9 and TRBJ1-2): DSGVTQTPKHLITATGQRVTLRCSPRSGDLSVYWYQQSLDQGLQFLIQYYNGEERAKGNILERFSAQQFPDLHSELNLSSLELGDSALYFCASSPTPTPLGHYGYTFGSGTRLTVV.

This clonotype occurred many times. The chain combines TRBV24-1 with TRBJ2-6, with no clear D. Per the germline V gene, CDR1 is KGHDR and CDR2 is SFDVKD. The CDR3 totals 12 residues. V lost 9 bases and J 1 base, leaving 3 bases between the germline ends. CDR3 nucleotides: TGTGCCACCGGATCTGGGGCCAACGTCCTGACTTTC. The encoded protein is CATGSGANVLTF.

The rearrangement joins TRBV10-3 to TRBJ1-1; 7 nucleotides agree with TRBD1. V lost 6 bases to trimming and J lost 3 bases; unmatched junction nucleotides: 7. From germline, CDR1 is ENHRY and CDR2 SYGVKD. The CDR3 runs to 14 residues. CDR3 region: CAIRDGTAYTEAFF. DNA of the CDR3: TGTGCCATCAGAGACGGGACAGCCTACACTGAAGCTTTCTTT.

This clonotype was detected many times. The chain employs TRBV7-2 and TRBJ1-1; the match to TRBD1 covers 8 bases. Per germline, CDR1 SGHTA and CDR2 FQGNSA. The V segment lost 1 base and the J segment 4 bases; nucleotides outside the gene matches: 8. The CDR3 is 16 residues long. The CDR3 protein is CASSLGVGQGGTEAFF. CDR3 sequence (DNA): TGTGCCAGCAGCTTAGGTGTTGGACAGGGAGGCACTGAAGCTTTCTTT.

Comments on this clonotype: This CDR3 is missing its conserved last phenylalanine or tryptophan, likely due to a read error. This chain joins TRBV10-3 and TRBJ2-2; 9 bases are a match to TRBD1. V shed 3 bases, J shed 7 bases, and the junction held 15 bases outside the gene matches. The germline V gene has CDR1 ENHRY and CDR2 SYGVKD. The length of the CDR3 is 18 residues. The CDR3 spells CAISDRGTGQGSGGELFS. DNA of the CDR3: TGTGCCATCAGTGACCGAGGAACGGGACAGGGTTCTGGCGGGGAGCTGTTTTCT.

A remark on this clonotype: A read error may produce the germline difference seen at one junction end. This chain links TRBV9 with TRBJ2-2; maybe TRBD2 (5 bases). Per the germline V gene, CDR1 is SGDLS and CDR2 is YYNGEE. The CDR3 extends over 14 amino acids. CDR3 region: CASSVSGNTGELSW. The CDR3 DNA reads TGTGCCAGCAGCGTATCGGGGAACACCGGGGAGCTGTCTTGG.

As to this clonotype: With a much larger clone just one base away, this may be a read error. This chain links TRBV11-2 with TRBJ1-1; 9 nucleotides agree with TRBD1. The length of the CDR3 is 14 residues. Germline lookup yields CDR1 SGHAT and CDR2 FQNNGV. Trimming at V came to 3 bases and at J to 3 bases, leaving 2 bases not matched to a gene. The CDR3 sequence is CASSFGTGYTEAFF. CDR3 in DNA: TGTGCCAGCAGCTTCGGGACAGGGTACACTGAAGCTTTCTTT.

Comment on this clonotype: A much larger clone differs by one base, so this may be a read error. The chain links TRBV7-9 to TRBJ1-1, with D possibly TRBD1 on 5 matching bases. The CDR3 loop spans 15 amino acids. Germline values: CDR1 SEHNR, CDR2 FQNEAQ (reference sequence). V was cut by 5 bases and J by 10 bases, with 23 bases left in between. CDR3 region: CASSPGGASRGGAFF. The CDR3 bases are TGTGCCAGCAGCCCCGGAGGCGCTAGCCGGGGGGGAGCTTTCTTT.

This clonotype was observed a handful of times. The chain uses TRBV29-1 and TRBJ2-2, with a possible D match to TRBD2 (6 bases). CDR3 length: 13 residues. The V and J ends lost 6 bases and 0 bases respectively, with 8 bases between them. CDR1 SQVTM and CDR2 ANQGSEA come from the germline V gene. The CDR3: CSVAGSNTGELFF. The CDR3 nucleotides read TGCAGCGTAGCGGGCTCGAACACCGGGGAGCTGTTTTTT.